This record covers a single T cell receptor beta chain. Its antigen is undetermined. Clones were read by immunoSEQ multiplex PCR, and TCRdb kept only the in-frame ones, dropping some. The data hold 90,000 to 150,000 clones, with approximately 88% observed a single time. Germline V gives CDR1 MNHEY, CDR2 SMNVEV (reference sequence). V was shortened by 1 base and J by 2 bases, with 14 bases between the two germline ends. CDR3 length: 16 amino acids. These data are taken from a study of T cell responses to AZD1222 COVID-19 vaccine. Overall study: Second-dose intervals of approximately 4 or approximately 12 weeks were pooled.

Study conclusions and caveats: At 160-218 and 743-854, vaccine-associated CD4 TCRs were dominant, and they spanned spike. Rises in breadth and depth of Spike-specific TCRs came after two AZD1222 doses.

The TCR originated in an adult in good health. The input for sequencing was peripheral blood, taken on day 0 of AZD1222 vaccination. The chain uses TRBV27 and TRBJ2-5; D gene uncertain. The CDR3 spells CASSLLGNPPQETQYF. CDR3 sequence (DNA): TGTGCCAGCAGTTTATTAGGGAACCCGCCGCAAGAGACCCAGTACTTC.